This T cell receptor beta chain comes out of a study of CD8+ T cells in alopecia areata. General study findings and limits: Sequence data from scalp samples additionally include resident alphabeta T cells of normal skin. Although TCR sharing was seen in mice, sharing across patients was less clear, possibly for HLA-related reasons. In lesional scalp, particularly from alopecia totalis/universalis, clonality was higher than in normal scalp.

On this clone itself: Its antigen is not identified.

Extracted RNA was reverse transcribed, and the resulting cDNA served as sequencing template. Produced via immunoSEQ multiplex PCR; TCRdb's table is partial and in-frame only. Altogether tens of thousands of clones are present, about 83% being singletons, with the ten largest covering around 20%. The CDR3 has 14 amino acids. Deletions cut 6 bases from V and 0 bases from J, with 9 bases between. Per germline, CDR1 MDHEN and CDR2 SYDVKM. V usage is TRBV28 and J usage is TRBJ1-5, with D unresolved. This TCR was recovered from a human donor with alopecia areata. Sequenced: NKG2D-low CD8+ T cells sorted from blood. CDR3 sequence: CASRTEYSNQPQHF. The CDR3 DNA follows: TGTGCCAGCAGGACGGAGTATAGCAATCAGCCCCAGCATTTT. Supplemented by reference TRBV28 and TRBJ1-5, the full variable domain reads DVKVTQSSRYLVKRTGEKVFLECVQDMDHENMFWYRQDPGLGLRLIYFSYDVKMKEKGDIPEGYSVSREKKERFSLILESASTNQTSMYLCASRTEYSNQPQHFGDGTRLSIL.